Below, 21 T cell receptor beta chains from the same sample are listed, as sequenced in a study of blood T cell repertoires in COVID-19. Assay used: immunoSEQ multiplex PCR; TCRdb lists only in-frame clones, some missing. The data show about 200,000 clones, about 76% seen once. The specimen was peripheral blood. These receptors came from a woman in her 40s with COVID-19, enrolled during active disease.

The CDR3 spells CASSGAGWNRGYTF. The CDR3 DNA sequence: TGTGCCAGCAGTGGGGCGGGTTGGAATCGGGGCTACACCTTC. This rearrangement joins TRBV2 to TRBJ1-2; D unresolved. The V end was cut by 4 bases, the J end by 8 bases, with 17 bases between. Germline-derived CDR1 and CDR2 are SNHLY and FYNNEI. CDR3 length: 14 residues.

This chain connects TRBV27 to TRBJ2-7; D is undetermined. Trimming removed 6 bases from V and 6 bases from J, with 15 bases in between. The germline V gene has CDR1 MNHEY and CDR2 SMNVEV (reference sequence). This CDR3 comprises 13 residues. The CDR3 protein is CASSSMPPSEQYF. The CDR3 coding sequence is TGTGCCAGCAGCTCAATGCCTCCCAGCGAGCAGTACTTC.

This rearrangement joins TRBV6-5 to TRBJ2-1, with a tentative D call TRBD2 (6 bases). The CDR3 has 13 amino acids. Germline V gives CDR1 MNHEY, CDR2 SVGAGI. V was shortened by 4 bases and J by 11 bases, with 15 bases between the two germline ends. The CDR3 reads CASSSTQGLQQFF. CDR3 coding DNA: TGTGCCAGCAGTTCGACCCAGGGACTTCAGCAGTTCTTC.

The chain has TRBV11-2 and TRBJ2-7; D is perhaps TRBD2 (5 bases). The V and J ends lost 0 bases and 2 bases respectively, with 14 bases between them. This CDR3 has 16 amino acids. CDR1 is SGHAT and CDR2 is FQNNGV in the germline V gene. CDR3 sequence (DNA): TGTGCCAGCAGCTTAGATCGAGGGTCGGCCGCCTACGAGCAGTACTTC. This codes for CASSLDRGSAAYEQYF.

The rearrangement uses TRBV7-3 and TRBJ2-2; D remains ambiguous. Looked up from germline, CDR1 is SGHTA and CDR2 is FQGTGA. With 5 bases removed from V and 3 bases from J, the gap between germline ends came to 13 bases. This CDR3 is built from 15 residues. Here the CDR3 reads CASSHNTAYTGELFF. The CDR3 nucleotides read TGTGCCAGCAGCCACAATACAGCATACACCGGGGAGCTGTTTTTT.

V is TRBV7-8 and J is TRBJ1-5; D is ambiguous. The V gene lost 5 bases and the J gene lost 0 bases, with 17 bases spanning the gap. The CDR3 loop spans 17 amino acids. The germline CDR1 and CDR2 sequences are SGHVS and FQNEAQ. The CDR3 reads CASSPRDKVYSNQPQHF. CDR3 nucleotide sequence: TGTGCCAGCAGCCCGCGCGACAAGGTCTATAGCAATCAGCCCCAGCATTTT.

The CDR3 DNA reads as TGTGCCAGAAGCTTGCAGGCGGGGGCGGCGTACGAGCAGTACTTC. Translating gives CARSLQAGAAYEQYF. V is TRBV5-3 and J is TRBJ2-7; tentative D call: TRBD2 (7 bases). TRBV5-3 is an ORF, and what it does is uncertain. With 1 base removed from V and 4 bases from J, the gap between germline ends came to 15 bases. CDR3 length: 15 residues.

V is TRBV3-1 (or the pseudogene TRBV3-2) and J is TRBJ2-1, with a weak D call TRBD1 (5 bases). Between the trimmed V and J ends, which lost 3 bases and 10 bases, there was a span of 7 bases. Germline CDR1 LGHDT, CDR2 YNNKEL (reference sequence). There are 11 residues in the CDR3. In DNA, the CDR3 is TGTGCCAGCAGCCAGAACAGGGAGCAGTTCTTC. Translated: CASSQNREQFF.

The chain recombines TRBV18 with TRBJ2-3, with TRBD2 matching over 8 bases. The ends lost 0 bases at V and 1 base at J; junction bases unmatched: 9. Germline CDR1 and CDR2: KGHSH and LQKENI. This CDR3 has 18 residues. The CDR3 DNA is TGTGCCAGCTCACCACCTTCAGCGGGAGTCGGCGGCACAGATACGCAGTATTTT. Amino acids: CASSPPSAGVGGTDTQYF. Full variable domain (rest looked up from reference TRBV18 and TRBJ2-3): NAGVMQNPRHLVRRRGQEARLRCSPMKGHSHVYWYRQLPEEGLKFMVYLQKENIIDESGMPKERFSAEFPKEGPSILRIQQVVRGDSAAYFCASSPPSAGVGGTDTQYFGPGTRLTVL.

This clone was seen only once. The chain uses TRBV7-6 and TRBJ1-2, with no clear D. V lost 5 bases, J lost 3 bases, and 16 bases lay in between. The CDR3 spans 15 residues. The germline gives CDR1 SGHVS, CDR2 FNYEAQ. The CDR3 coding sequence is TGTGCCAGCAGCCCCCGTGGAGGGAATGACTATGGCTACACCTTC. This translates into CASSPRGGNDYGYTF.

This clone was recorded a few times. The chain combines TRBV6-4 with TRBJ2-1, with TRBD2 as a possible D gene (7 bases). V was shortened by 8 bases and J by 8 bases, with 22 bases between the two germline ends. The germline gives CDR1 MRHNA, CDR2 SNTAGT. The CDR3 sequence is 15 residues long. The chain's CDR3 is CASAPGWGGADEQFF. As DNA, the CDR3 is TGTGCCAGCGCCCCAGGTTGGGGGGGCGCGGATGAGCAGTTCTTC.

The CDR3 reads CASSQRHALGYGYTF. CDR3 nucleotides: TGCGCCAGCAGCCAAAGACATGCCCTCGGCTATGGCTACACCTTC. The V call is TRBV4-3, the J call TRBJ1-2; D call uncertain. With 2 bases removed from V and 4 bases from J, the gap between germline ends came to 14 bases. Germline V gives CDR1 LGHNA, CDR2 YSLEER. This CDR3 is built from 15 residues.

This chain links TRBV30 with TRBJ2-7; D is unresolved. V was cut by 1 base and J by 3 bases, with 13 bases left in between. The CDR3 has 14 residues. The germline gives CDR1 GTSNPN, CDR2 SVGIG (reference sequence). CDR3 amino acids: CAWSGVYLGYEQYF. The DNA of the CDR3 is TGTGCCTGGAGTGGTGTTTACCTCGGCTACGAGCAGTACTTC.

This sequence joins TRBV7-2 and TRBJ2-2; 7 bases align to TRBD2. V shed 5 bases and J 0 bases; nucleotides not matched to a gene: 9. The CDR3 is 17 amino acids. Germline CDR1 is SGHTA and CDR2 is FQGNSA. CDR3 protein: CASSPNYGTTNTGELFF. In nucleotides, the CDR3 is TGTGCCAGCAGCCCGAATTATGGGACTACGAACACCGGGGAGCTGTTTTTT.

In nucleotides, the CDR3 is TGCAGTGCTAGTAGCGGGAGGAACCAAGAGACCCAGTACTTC. It translates to CSASSGRNQETQYF. The genes are TRBV20-1 and TRBJ2-5; 10 bases agree with TRBD2. CDR1 DFQATT and CDR2 SNEGSKA come from the germline V gene (reference sequence). This CDR3 spans 14 amino acids. The V gene end was trimmed by 3 bases and the J gene end by 0 bases; junction bases not matched to a gene: 1.

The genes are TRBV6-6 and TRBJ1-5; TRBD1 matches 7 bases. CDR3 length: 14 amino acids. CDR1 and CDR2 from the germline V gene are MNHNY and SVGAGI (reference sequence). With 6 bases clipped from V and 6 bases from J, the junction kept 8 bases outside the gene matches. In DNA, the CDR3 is TGTGCCAGCAGGTACCGACAGGGAGGTCAGCCCCAGCATTTT. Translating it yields CASRYRQGGQPQHF.

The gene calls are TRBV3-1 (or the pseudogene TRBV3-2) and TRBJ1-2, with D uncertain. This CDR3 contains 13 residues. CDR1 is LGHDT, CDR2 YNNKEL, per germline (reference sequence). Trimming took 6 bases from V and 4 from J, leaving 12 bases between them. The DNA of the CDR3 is TGTGCCAGCAGTTCGTCGGGGAGCTATGGCTACACCTTC. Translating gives CASSSSGSYGYTF.

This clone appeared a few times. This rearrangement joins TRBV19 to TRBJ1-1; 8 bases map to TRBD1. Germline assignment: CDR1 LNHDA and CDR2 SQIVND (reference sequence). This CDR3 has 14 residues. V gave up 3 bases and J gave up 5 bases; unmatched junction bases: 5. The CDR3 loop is CASSMRTGSTEAFF. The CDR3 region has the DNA TGTGCCAGTAGTATGAGGACAGGGAGTACTGAAGCTTTCTTT.

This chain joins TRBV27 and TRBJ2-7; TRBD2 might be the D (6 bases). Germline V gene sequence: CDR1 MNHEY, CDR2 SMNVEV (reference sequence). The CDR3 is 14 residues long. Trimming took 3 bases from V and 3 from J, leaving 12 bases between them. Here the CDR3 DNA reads TGTGCCAGCAGTTTTCGGTCAGCGGGCTACGAGCAGTACTTC. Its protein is CASSFRSAGYEQYF.

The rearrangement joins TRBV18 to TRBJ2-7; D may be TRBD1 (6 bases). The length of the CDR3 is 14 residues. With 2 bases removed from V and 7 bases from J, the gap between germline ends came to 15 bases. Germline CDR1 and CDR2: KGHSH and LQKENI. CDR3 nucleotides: TGTGCCAGCTCACCAGGGGGCAGGACGCAGGAGCAGTACTTC. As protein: CASSPGGRTQEQYF.

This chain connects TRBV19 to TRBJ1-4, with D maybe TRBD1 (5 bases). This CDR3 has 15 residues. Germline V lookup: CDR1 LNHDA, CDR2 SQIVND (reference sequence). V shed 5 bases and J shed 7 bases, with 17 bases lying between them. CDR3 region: CASSSRPQGIEKLFF. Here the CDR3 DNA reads TGTGCCAGTAGTTCCAGGCCCCAGGGAATTGAAAAACTGTTTTTT.